This entry describes one T cell receptor (beta chain). The data were taken from a study of shared clonotypes between healthy human individuals. Trimming took off 8 bases at V and 1 base at J, with 14 bases between the two ends. Per the germline V gene, CDR1 is SQVTM and CDR2 is ANQGSEA. The CDR3 is 13 residues long. Assay: immunoSEQ multiplex PCR; the TCRdb copy retains only in-frame clones and omits some. The sample holds about 2.3 million clones, more than 85% seen once. The genes are TRBV29-1 and TRBJ2-5; D ambiguous. This clonotype originated in a young man in good health. Some clones in this sample may be carry-over from other donors' samples. Sequenced: naive CD4+ T cells from PBMCs. Stated subset: CD45RA+ positively selected. The CDR3, as DNA: TGCAGCCTGACCCGGACGAGCCAAGAGACCCAGTACTTC. Translated: CSLTRTSQETQYF.